This T cell receptor (beta chain) was retrieved from a study of cytomegalovirus exposure and HLA in healthy donors. The CDR3 is 17 amino acids. With V trimmed by 5 bases and J by 5 bases, 9 bases remained unmatched. CDR1 is SGHRS, CDR2 YFSETQ, per germline. Both 60 Vbeta primers and 13 Jbeta primers went into the PCR. Data came from immunoSEQ multiplex PCR; TCRdb stores just in-frame clones and leaves some out. The sample lists about 160,000 clones; roughly 84% were seen once. The source of this sequence is a male donor in good health and CMV-seronegative. The chain uses TRBV5-1 and TRBJ2-2; 13 bases match TRBD2. Sample: PBMCs. The CDR3 loop reads CASSLRLAGGITGELFF. CDR3 bases: TGCGCCAGCAGTCTCAGACTAGCGGGGGGCATTACCGGGGAGCTGTTTTTT.